These 27 T cell receptor beta chains were all obtained from the same sample, sequenced in a study of T cells in tumors after PD-1 blockade. Here immunoSEQ multiplex PCR was the method, and the copy in TCRdb shows in-frame clones only, minus some. The table includes 30,000 to 35,000 clones, 73% detected once. The specimen was PBMCs, collected after anti-PD-1 treatment. All receptors derive from a human donor with basal cell carcinoma.

J is TRBJ2-7 and V is TRBV19; a possible D gene is TRBD2 (6 bases). The CDR3 is 13 residues long. The germline V and J ends were trimmed by 4 bases and 2 bases, with 9 bases remaining between them. Germline CDR1 is LNHDA and CDR2 is SQIVND (reference sequence). CDR3 DNA: TGTGCCAGTAGTAGCGGGGTAACCTACGAGCAGTACTTC. Translated, it gives CASSSGVTYEQYF.

This clone was detected only a few times. V and J are TRBV5-4 and TRBJ2-7; 7 bases are shared with TRBD1. The CDR3 loop spans 12 amino acids. Looked up from germline, CDR1 is SGHNT and CDR2 is YYREEE (reference sequence). V lost 0 bases, J lost 6 bases, and 0 bases stayed unmatched. CDR3 DNA sequence: TGTGCCAGCAGCTTGGACAGGGGCGAGCAGTACTTC. The encoded protein is CASSLDRGEQYF.

This clone has a handful of counts. This sequence joins TRBV3-1 (or the pseudogene TRBV3-2) and TRBJ1-2; no definite D call. There are 15 residues in the CDR3. Germline V lookup: CDR1 LGHDT, CDR2 YNNKEL (reference sequence). V lost 4 bases to trimming and J lost 1 base, with 13 bases between them. The CDR3 reads CASSPFDGINYGYTF. Here the CDR3 DNA reads TGTGCCAGCAGCCCATTCGACGGGATTAACTATGGCTACACCTTC.

DNA of the CDR3: TGCGCCTCCCGGTTAGGGGGCATCGGGGAGCTGTTTTTT. Protein sequence: CASRLGGIGELFF. The V and J genes are TRBV5-1 and TRBJ2-2, with 7 bases identical to TRBD1. The CDR3 runs 13 residues. Germline values: CDR1 SGHRS, CDR2 YFSETQ. V shed 10 bases and J 7 bases; nucleotides not matched to a gene: 10.

This clone has just a few counts. V usage is TRBV13 and J usage is TRBJ1-1; D may be TRBD1 (5 bases). Germline loops: CDR1 PRHDT, CDR2 FYEKMQ (reference sequence). The CDR3 consists of 17 residues. V was pared by 1 base and J by 4 bases, with 19 bases between. CDR3 in DNA: TGTGCCAGCAGCTTAGTAACCGGGACGGCCTTTGGCACTGAAGCTTTCTTT. Protein: CASSLVTGTAFGTEAFF. The complete variable domain, with remaining parts taken from reference TRBV13 and TRBJ1-1, reads AAGVIQSPRHLIKEKRETATLKCYPIPRHDTVYWYQQGPGQDPQFLISFYEKMQSDKGSIPDRFSAQQFSDYHSELNMSSLELGDSALYFCASSLVTGTAFGTEAFFGQGTRLTVV.

This clone was picked up one time. The rearrangement uses TRBV5-5 and TRBJ2-6; tentatively, D is TRBD1 (5 bases). Per germline, CDR1 SGHKS and CDR2 YYEKEE (reference sequence). This CDR3 contains 18 residues. With 5 bases removed from V and 0 bases from J, the gap between germline ends came to 18 bases. The DNA for the CDR3 is TGTGCCAGCAGTGCCGGACACGGCGGTTCCTCTGGGGCCAACGTCCTGACTTTC. Translation gives CASSAGHGGSSGANVLTF.

With respect to this clone: The germline gene is not matched at one end of the junction; a read error may be the cause. This rearrangement joins TRBV2 to TRBJ2-5; D unresolved. The CDR3 consists of 12 residues. The germline V gene encodes CDR1 SNHLY and CDR2 FYNNEI. The CDR3 region is CASPGRQGTQYF. In DNA form, the CDR3 reads TGTGCCAGCCCGGGCCGCCAAGGGACCCAGTACTTC.

The J gene is TRBJ1-2, the V gene TRBV5-1, with D possibly being TRBD1 (6 bases). V dropped 4 bases and J dropped 6 bases, with 19 bases sitting between them. CDR3 length: 15 residues. Germline V lookup: CDR1 SGHRS, CDR2 YFSETQ. The CDR3 here is CASSPSPSGGDGYTF. In DNA, the CDR3 is TGCGCCAGCAGCCCCTCCCCATCGGGGGGCGATGGCTACACCTTC. Based on the CDR3 plus reference TRBV5-1 and TRBJ1-2, the full variable domain is KAGVTQTPRYLIKTRGQQVTLSCSPISGHRSVSWYQQTPGQGLQFLFEYFSETQRNKGNFPGRFSGRQFSNSRSEMNVSTLELGDSALYLCASSPSPSGGDGYTFGSGTRLTVV.

The chain's CDR3 is CASSLSRSGYTF. CDR3 in DNA: TGTGCCAGCAGTTTATCTAGATCGGGCTACACCTTC. The chain uses TRBV28 and TRBJ1-2; D gene uncertain. Trimming took 1 base from V and 8 from J, leaving 8 bases between them. The CDR3 loop spans 12 amino acids. CDR1 and CDR2 (germline): MDHEN, SYDVKM.

This chain connects TRBV6-5 to TRBJ2-1; possible D gene TRBD2, 6 bases. The CDR3 is 14 residues long. V lost 7 bases and J 9 bases, leaving 19 bases between the germline ends. Germline V lookup: CDR1 MNHEY, CDR2 SVGAGI. For the CDR3, the DNA is TGTGCCAGCACCATCCCCGGGGGTCACAGTGAGCAGTTCTTC. Residues: CASTIPGGHSEQFF.

This clone was recorded a few times. DNA for the CDR3: TGTGCTAGTGGTGGGACCCCCTCCTACGAGCAGTACTTC. This gives the protein CASGGTPSYEQYF. The chain uses TRBV12-5 and TRBJ2-7, with D perhaps given as TRBD1 or TRBD2 (5 bases each). In germline, CDR1 is LGHNT, CDR2 FRNRAP. Trimming removed 5 bases from V and 0 bases from J, with 8 bases in between. The length of the CDR3 is 13 residues.

The chain joins TRBV19 to TRBJ1-4, with a tentative D call TRBD1 (5 bases). CDR3 length: 16 residues. The germline V and J ends were trimmed by 2 bases and 2 bases, with 12 bases remaining between them. In germline, CDR1 is LNHDA, CDR2 SQIVND (reference sequence). The CDR3 DNA follows: TGTGCCAGTAGTATACCAGGGAGCAGTACTAATGAAAAACTGTTTTTT. Translating it yields CASSIPGSSTNEKLFF.

The table lists this clone with a count of one. This rearrangement joins TRBV5-1 to TRBJ2-7; the match to TRBD1 covers 9 bases. Germline V gene lookup returns CDR1 SGHRS and CDR2 YFSETQ. The CDR3 loop spans 16 amino acids. Trimming removed 0 bases from V and 2 bases from J; junction bases left unmatched: 6. Here the CDR3 DNA reads TGCGCCAGCAGCTTGGGGCCCGGGACAGGGACCTACGAGCAGTACTTC. This encodes CASSLGPGTGTYEQYF.

J is TRBJ2-2 and V is TRBV5-1; TRBD1 aligns across 9 bases. The germline gives CDR1 SGHRS, CDR2 YFSETQ. This CDR3 region has 16 residues. J was trimmed by 7 bases and V by 3 bases; bases with no gene match: 10. The DNA for the CDR3 is TGCGCCAGCAGCTGGACCGGGACAGGGACAGGCGGGGAGCTGTTTTTT. Amino acids: CASSWTGTGTGGELFF. Full variable domain (remainder filled in from reference TRBV5-1 and TRBJ2-2): KAGVTQTPRYLIKTRGQQVTLSCSPISGHRSVSWYQQTPGQGLQFLFEYFSETQRNKGNFPGRFSGRQFSNSRSEMNVSTLELGDSALYLCASSWTGTGTGGELFFGEGSRLTVL.

V usage is TRBV7-2 and J usage is TRBJ1-1; the D is unclear. The CDR3 runs 14 residues. The germline V gene has CDR1 SGHTA and CDR2 FQGNSA. The V and J ends lost 1 base and 0 bases respectively, with 6 bases between them. CDR3 in DNA: TGTGCCAGCAGCTTAGACAGACTGAACACTGAAGCTTTCTTT. This codes for CASSLDRLNTEAFF. Variable domain in full (rest from reference TRBV7-2 and TRBJ1-1): GAGVSQSPSNKVTEKGKDVELRCDPISGHTALYWYRQSLGQGLEFLIYFQGNSAPDKSGLPSDRFSAERTGGSVSTLTIQRTQQEDSAVYLCASSLDRLNTEAFFGQGTRLTVV.

The chain uses TRBV19 and TRBJ1-3; D remains ambiguous. The CDR3 sequence is 16 residues long. Deletions cut 3 bases from V and 2 bases from J, with 14 bases between. In germline, CDR1 is LNHDA, CDR2 SQIVND (reference sequence). For the CDR3, the DNA is TGTGCCAGTAGTATCTCTCCCGACGGGCCTGGAAACACCATATATTTT. This codes for CASSISPDGPGNTIYF.

The sample holds a few counts of this clone. V and J are TRBV19 and TRBJ2-2, with TRBD1 as a possible D gene (5 bases). Trimming removed 3 bases from V and 5 bases from J, with 10 bases in between. CDR3 size: 14 residues. Germline CDR1 is LNHDA and CDR2 is SQIVND (reference sequence). The CDR3 bases are TGTGCCAGTAGTATTTCCGCAGGGACCGGGGAGCTGTTTTTT. Its translation is CASSISAGTGELFF. The whole variable domain, remainder taken from reference TRBV19 and TRBJ2-2, is DGGITQSPKYLFRKEGQNVTLSCEQNLNHDAMYWYRQDPGQGLRLIYYSQIVNDFQKGDIAEGYSVSREKKESFPLTVTSAQKNPTAFYLCASSISAGTGELFFGEGSRLTVL.

The chain is built from TRBV27 and TRBJ1-1; no definite D call. CDR1 and CDR2 (germline): MNHEY, SMNVEV (reference sequence). This CDR3 is built from 13 residues. V was pared by 0 bases and J by 2 bases, with 4 bases between. CDR3 in DNA: TGTGCCAGCAGTTTATCGGACAACACTGAAGCTTTCTTT. As protein: CASSLSDNTEAFF.

The chain combines TRBV5-1 with TRBJ1-5, with 7 bases fitting TRBD1. Trimming took 5 bases from V and 0 from J; bases not matched to a gene: 8. Germline values: CDR1 SGHRS, CDR2 YFSETQ. The CDR3 extends over 16 amino acids. CDR3 sequence reads: CASSTGQANSNQPQHF. The CDR3 DNA reads TGCGCCAGCAGTACTGGACAGGCTAATAGCAATCAGCCCCAGCATTTT.

The V and J genes are TRBV6-5 and TRBJ1-2; D is ambiguous. V lost 6 bases and J 3 bases, leaving 8 bases between the germline ends. Germline V CDR1 and CDR2: MNHEY, SVGAGI. The CDR3 is made up of 12 amino acids. CDR3: CASSPGYYGYTF. CDR3 in DNA: TGTGCCAGCAGCCCCGGTTACTATGGCTACACCTTC.

The chain links TRBV28 to TRBJ2-4, with TRBD1 as a possible D gene (5 bases). This CDR3 has 15 residues. Germline CDR1 is MDHEN and CDR2 is SYDVKM. V was pared by 10 bases and J by 1 base, with 17 bases between. CDR3 sequence reads: CAISKGFGAKNIQYF. The CDR3 coding sequence is TGTGCCATCTCCAAGGGGTTCGGTGCCAAAAACATTCAGTACTTC.

V gene TRBV24-1 combines with J gene TRBJ2-7, with no clear D. Trimming took 3 bases from V and 7 from J, leaving 9 bases between them. This CDR3 region has 12 residues. In germline, CDR1 is KGHDR, CDR2 SFDVKD. This CDR3 is CATSDRSVEQYF. CDR3 coding DNA: TGTGCCACCAGTGATAGGTCGGTGGAGCAGTACTTC.

The V and J genes are TRBV19 and TRBJ1-1; D is possibly TRBD1 (6 bases). Trimming cost V 5 bases and J 6 bases, with 13 bases left between them. This CDR3 contains 13 residues. CDR1 and CDR2 from the germline V gene are LNHDA and SQIVND (reference sequence). CDR3 nucleotide sequence: TGTGCCAGTAGTGATGGGGGCCGGGCTGAAGCTTTCTTT. Translation gives CASSDGGRAEAFF.

The chain is built from TRBV7-9 and TRBJ2-5, with 11 bases that match TRBD1. Unmatched junction bases numbered 10, after V lost 5 bases and J lost 5 bases. Germline V CDR1 and CDR2: SEHNR, FQNEAQ (reference sequence). The CDR3 runs to 16 residues. The CDR3 DNA follows: TGTGCCAGCAGCCCGGCGGACAGGGGGCTTAGGGAGACCCAGTACTTC. Translation: CASSPADRGLRETQYF.

The chain has TRBV5-4 and TRBJ2-3; D is possibly TRBD1 (6 bases). Trimming pared 3 bases from V and 2 bases from J, leaving 10 bases between. The germline CDR1 and CDR2 sequences are SGHNT and YYREEE (reference sequence). The CDR3 length is 14 residues. The CDR3 loop is CASSSRGFTDTQYF. The CDR3 DNA reads TGTGCCAGCAGCTCCAGGGGATTCACAGATACGCAGTATTTT.

This clone has only a few counts. The J gene is TRBJ1-5, the V gene TRBV21-1; no check of the table's D call, TRBD1, against the DNA was made. TRBV21-1 is termed a pseudogene. This CDR3 is 15 amino acids long. Here the CDR3 reads CASSNRQGSNQPQHF. As DNA, the CDR3 is TGTGCCAGCAGCAACCGGCAGGGGAGCAATCAGCCCCAGCATTTT.

The rearrangement uses TRBV6-2 or TRBV6-3 and TRBJ2-2, with a possible D match to TRBD1 (5 bases). The CDR3 has 14 amino acids. Per germline, CDR1 MNHEY and CDR2 SVGEGT. Deletions cut 4 bases from V and 6 bases from J, with 12 bases between. The CDR3 bases are TGTGCCAGCAGTTCATATAGGGGTGCCGGGGAGCTGTTTTTT. It codes for CASSSYRGAGELFF.